Here is one T cell receptor beta chain with its context. The data originate from a study of shared clonotypes between healthy human individuals. Profiling relied on immunoSEQ multiplex PCR, and the TCRdb table lists in-frame clones only, not all of them. Here the sample spans roughly 2,500,000 clones, roughly 93% being singletons. This CDR3 is 16 amino acids long. The V end was cut by 4 bases, the J end by 0 bases, with 14 bases between. CDR1 MGHRA and CDR2 YSYEKL come from the germline V gene. The J gene is TRBJ2-3, the V gene TRBV4-1; D is unclear. The sequenced sample consisted of naive CD4+ T cells from PBMCs. Subset specified: CD45RA+ positively selected. This TCR came from a man aged 18 to 29 in good health. Some clones in this sample may be carry-over from other donors' samples. The CDR3 DNA reads TGCGCCAGCAGCCTAGTCTGGTCGGCTAGCACAGATACGCAGTATTTT. Encoded protein: CASSLVWSASTDTQYF.